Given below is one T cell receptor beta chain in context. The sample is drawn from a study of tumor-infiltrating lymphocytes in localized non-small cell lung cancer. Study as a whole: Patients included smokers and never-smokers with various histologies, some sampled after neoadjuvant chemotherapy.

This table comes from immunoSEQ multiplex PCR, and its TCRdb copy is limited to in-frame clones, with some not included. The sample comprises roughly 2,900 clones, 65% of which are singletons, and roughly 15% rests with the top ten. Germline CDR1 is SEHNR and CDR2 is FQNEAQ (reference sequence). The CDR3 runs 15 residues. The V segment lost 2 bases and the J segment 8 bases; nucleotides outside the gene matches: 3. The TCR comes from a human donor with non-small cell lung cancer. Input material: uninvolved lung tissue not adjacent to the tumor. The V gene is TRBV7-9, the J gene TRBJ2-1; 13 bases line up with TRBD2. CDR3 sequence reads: CASSLTSGRADEQFF. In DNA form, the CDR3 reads TGTGCCAGCAGCTTAACTAGCGGGAGGGCAGATGAGCAGTTCTTC.